This T cell receptor (beta chain) originates from a study of chemoradiotherapy in HPV16-positive cancers. Germline V gene lookup returns CDR1 GTSNPN and CDR2 SVGIG (reference sequence). With 8 bases removed from V and 4 bases from J, the gap between germline ends came to 14 bases. The CDR3 has 12 residues. The study's findings and limits: Only two HPV16-positive patients supplied the functional HPV-specificity definition. In HPV16-positive patients, HPV-responsive T-cell expansion tracked better recurrence-free survival. During treatment, candidate HPV-specific clones and E7-related motifs expanded in tumor.

Notes on this clone: Its specificity is unknown.

Only in-frame clones appear in the TCRdb table, and some are missing; sequencing was by immunoSEQ multiplex PCR. Here the sample spans fewer than 20,000 clones, roughly 89% being singletons. This specimen was blood, taken from a patient who underwent chemoradiotherapy. V usage is TRBV30 and J usage is TRBJ1-2, with D tentatively TRBD1 (6 bases). The source is a human donor with HPV-associated anogenital cancer. The CDR3 region has the DNA TGTGCCGGATGGGGGCCCACCTATGGCTACACCTTC. Translating gives CAGWGPTYGYTF.